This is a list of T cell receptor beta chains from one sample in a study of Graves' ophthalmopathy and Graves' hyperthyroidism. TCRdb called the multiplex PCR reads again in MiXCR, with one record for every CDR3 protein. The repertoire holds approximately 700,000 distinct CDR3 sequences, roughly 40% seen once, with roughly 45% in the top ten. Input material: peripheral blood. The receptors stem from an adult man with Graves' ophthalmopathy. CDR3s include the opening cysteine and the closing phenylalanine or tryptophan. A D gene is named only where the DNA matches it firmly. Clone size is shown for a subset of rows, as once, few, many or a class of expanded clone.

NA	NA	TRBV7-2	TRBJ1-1	TGTGCCAGCAGCCCCCCCCCGGTGTTCACTGAAGCTTTCTTT	CASSPPPVFTEAFF
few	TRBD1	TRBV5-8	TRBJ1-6	TGTGCCAGCAGCAACCCCACAGGGGATAATTCACCCCTCCACTTT	CASSNPTGDNSPLHF
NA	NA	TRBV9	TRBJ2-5	TGTGCCAGCAGCGTAGCGGACCTTGGGGAAGAGACCCAGTACTTC	CASSVADLGEETQYF
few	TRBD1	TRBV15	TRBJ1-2	TGTGCCAGCAGCAGCACGGGACAGTTCTATGGCTACACCTTC	CASSSTGQFYGYTF
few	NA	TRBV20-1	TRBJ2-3	TGCAGTGCTATGCCTCGCGATACGCAGTATTTT	CSAMPRDTQYF
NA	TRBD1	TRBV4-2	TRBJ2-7	TGTGCCAGCAGCGGATCCGGGACAGGGCCCGTCGAGCAGTACTTC	CASSGSGTGPVEQYF
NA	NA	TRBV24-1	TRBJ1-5	TGTGCCAGCAGTAGAGGACTGACTCAAAATCAGCCCCAGCATTTT	CASSRGLTQNQPQHF
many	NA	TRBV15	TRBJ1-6	TGTGCCACCAGCAGAGAGAACCCCTCAGCCCTCCACTTT	CATSRENPSALHF
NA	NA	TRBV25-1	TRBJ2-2	TGTGCCAGCACCCCCGCGACGGGGGAGCTGTTTTTT	CASTPATGELFF
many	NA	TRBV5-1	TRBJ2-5	TGCGCCAGCAGCTCTGGATACAGGGTTGAAGAGACCCAGTACTTC	CASSSGYRVEETQYF
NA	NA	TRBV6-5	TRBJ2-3	TGTGCCATCAGTGATTTTGCAGGAAAGACAGATACGCAGTATTTT	CAISDFAGKTDTQYF
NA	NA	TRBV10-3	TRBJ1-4	TGTGCCATCAGAGGGCAGGGCAATGAAAAACTGTTTTTT	CAIRGQGNEKLFF
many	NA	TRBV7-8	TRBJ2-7	TGTGCCAGCAGCTTAGGCCAGGAGGAGCAGTACTTC	CASSLGQEEQYF
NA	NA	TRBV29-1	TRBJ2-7	TGCAGCTCGAGTTGGGGAGGCGCCCCGTACGAGCAGTACTTC	CSSSWGGAPYEQYF